The following is a T cell receptor (beta chain) sequence with its context. The CDR3 sequence is 14 residues long. CDR1 and CDR2 from the germline V gene are SGHVS and FQNEAQ. After removal of 5 bases from V and 4 bases from J, the junction contained 7 bases not matched to a gene. This sample was included in a study of identical twins. MiXCR, applied by TCRdb to the 5' RACE reads, yields one record per CDR3 protein. The sample contains 450,000 or so distinct CDR3 sequences, around 24% of which appear only once. These data were likewise used in another study, on T cells expressing NK-cell markers. Turning to that study: Clones of NKG2C+ T cells that had expanded were of unclear HCMV specificity.

The rearrangement links TRBV7-8 to TRBJ2-5; 7 bases are a match to TRBD2. Sequenced input: CD4+ T cells sorted from blood. The sequence was obtained from a woman younger than 30 in good health. CDR3 bases: TGTGCCAGCAGCCCTAGCGGTTTGGGAGAGACCCAGTACTTC. Translation: CASSPSGLGETQYF.